Reported below is one T cell receptor (beta chain). Its antigen is undetermined. The sample belongs to a study of persistence of HIV-infected CD4 T cells. This was the immunoSEQ version 4 assay in survey mode. Generated by immunoSEQ multiplex PCR, the TCRdb table keeps only in-frame clones and is missing some. The sample gives roughly 43,000 clones, roughly nine tenths of which show up once; approximately 2% is in the top ten. Anti-CD3/anti-CD28 beads served as a nonspecific positive control stimulus. CD4+ T cells upregulating both CD40 ligand and CD69 were sorted as responding cells. The CDR3 contains 13 residues.

This clonotype originated in an adult man with HIV who was CMV-seropositive. The chain links TRBV21-1 to TRBJ1-6. TRBV21-1 is a known pseudogene. Sequencing used CD4+ T cells sorted from PBMCs after approximately 20-hour stimulation, obtained from a patient who received antiretroviral therapy. The chain's CDR3 is CASPSSLNSPLHF. The CDR3 DNA reads as TGTGCCAGCCCTTCTTCGCTTAATTCACCCCTCCACTTT.